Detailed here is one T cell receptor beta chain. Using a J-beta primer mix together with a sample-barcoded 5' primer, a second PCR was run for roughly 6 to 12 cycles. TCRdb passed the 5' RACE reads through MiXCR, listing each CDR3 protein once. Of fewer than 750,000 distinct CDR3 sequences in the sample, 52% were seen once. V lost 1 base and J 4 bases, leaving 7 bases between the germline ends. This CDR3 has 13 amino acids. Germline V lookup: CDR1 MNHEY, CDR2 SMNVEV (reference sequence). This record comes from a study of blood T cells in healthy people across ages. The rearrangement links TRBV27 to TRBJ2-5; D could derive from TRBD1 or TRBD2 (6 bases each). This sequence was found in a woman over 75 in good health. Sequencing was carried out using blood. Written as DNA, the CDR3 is TGTGCCAGCAGTTTATGGGGGGCAGAGACCCAGTACTTC. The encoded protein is CASSLWGAETQYF.